This T cell receptor (beta chain) is drawn from a study of cytomegalovirus exposure and HLA in healthy donors. The CDR3 extends over 15 amino acids. V lost 1 base and J lost 2, with 8 bases in between. Germline V gene data show CDR1 as SGHTA and CDR2 as FQGNSA. Assay used: immunoSEQ multiplex PCR; TCRdb lists only in-frame clones, some missing. The sample holds 92,000 or so clones, around 96% seen once. The sample consisted of PBMCs. The clonotype originates from a young man in good health and CMV-seronegative. This rearrangement joins TRBV7-2 to TRBJ2-2; weak D call: TRBD1 (6 bases). The CDR3 sequence is CASSLDRVNTGELFF. The CDR3, as DNA: TGTGCCAGCAGCTTAGACAGGGTAAACACCGGGGAGCTGTTTTTT.